This T cell receptor (beta chain) was obtained from a study of T cells in Graves' hyperthyroidism and ophthalmopathy. Germline CDR1 MGHRA, CDR2 YSYEKL. The V segment lost 0 bases and the J segment 2 bases; nucleotides outside the gene matches: 5. This CDR3 is 16 amino acids long. Authors of the study amplified TCR beta CDR3 regions from RNA transcripts. Carried out on the TCR CDR3, a first-round RT-PCR used the HTBI primer set. Each CDR3 protein gets one entry after TCRdb re-called the multiplex PCR reads with MiXCR. The table lists 500,000 to 550,000 distinct CDR3 sequences, 20% of them singletons. Study observations and caveats: Stable hyperthyroidism was told apart from ophthalmopathy by a model built on 13 V-J features.

Graves' hyperthyroidism was deemed stable given no ophthalmopathy progression within 18 months. This clonotype has more than one count but fewer than ten. Antigen specificity is unknown. Material for sequencing was blood. The V and J genes are TRBV4-1 and TRBJ1-2, with 8 bases lining up with TRBD1. The clonotype was recovered from a man aged 18 to 35 with Graves' hyperthyroidism. The CDR3 nucleotides read TGCGCCAGCAGCCAAGAATCAGGGGGCAGGAACTATGGCTACACCTTC. It encodes CASSQESGGRNYGYTF.